The 20 T cell receptor beta chains below come from one sample, sequenced in a study of T cell responses to AZD1222 COVID-19 vaccine. Some clones are missing from TCRdb's copy, which holds only in-frame ones; the method was immunoSEQ multiplex PCR. The table records about 120,000 clones, about 90% of them present only once. Here the sequenced sample was peripheral blood, taken on day 0 of AZD1222 vaccination. The source is an adult in good health.

The CDR3 here is CASSQFRDLPLREFF. CDR3 sequence (DNA): TGTGCCAGCAGCCAATTCCGGGACTTACCCTTAAGGGAGTTCTTC. The V and J genes are TRBV6-5 and TRBJ2-1; D perhaps matches TRBD2 (6 bases). Germline loops: CDR1 MNHEY, CDR2 SVGAGI. The CDR3 is 15 amino acids. The ends were cut back, 6 bases at V and 14 bases at J, with 26 bases in the middle.

The CDR3 nucleotides read TGTGCCAGCAGTCCCTGGGGGGACAGATTAGGCTACACCTTC. It codes for CASSPWGDRLGYTF. The rearrangement joins TRBV2 to TRBJ1-2; 7 bases line up with TRBD1. This CDR3 comprises 14 residues. Germline V gene sequence: CDR1 SNHLY, CDR2 FYNNEI. V shed 5 bases, J shed 8 bases, and the junction held 11 bases outside the gene matches.

This sequence joins TRBV27 and TRBJ2-1; 10 bases align to TRBD1. CDR3 length: 16 residues. Germline trimming cut 5 bases from V and 3 bases from J; bases unmatched to any gene: 7. Germline assignment: CDR1 MNHEY and CDR2 SMNVEV (reference sequence). Here the CDR3 reads CASSPDRDRGYNEQFF. The CDR3 region has the DNA TGTGCCAGCAGTCCTGACCGGGACAGGGGCTACAATGAGCAGTTCTTC.

This chain links TRBV7-9 with TRBJ1-1, with 12 nucleotides matching TRBD1. Germline V gene data show CDR1 as SEHNR and CDR2 as FQNEAQ (reference sequence). The CDR3 consists of 16 residues. V shed 0 bases, J shed 5 bases, and the junction held 4 bases outside the gene matches. CDR3 region: CASSLAGTGGLTEAFF. CDR3 DNA sequence: TGTGCCAGCAGCTTAGCGGGGACAGGGGGCCTGACTGAAGCTTTCTTT.

The chain carries TRBV7-8 and TRBJ1-4, with 10 positions matching TRBD1. V was pared by 5 bases and J by 8 bases, with 11 bases of the junction left unmatched. The CDR3 has 16 amino acids. The germline V gene has CDR1 SGHVS and CDR2 FQNEAQ. CDR3 bases: TGTGCCAGCAGCCCCAGGACAGGGGGAGGCCAGGAAAAACTGTTTTTT. This sequence encodes CASSPRTGGGQEKLFF.

The rearrangement joins TRBV9 to TRBJ2-6; D call uncertain. Germline CDR1 is SGDLS and CDR2 is YYNGEE. The CDR3 extends over 16 amino acids. V lost 3 bases and J lost 0, with 10 bases in between. The CDR3: CASSALQFSGANVLTF. DNA for the CDR3: TGTGCCAGCAGCGCTTTGCAGTTCTCTGGGGCCAACGTCCTGACTTTC. Complete variable domain (other parts from reference TRBV9 and TRBJ2-6): DSGVTQTPKHLITATGQRVTLRCSPRSGDLSVYWYQQSLDQGLQFLIQYYNGEERAKGNILERFSAQQFPDLHSELNLSSLELGDSALYFCASSALQFSGANVLTFGAGSRLTVL.

The V and J genes are TRBV10-1 and TRBJ2-5, with 8 bases lining up with TRBD2. J lost 4 bases, V lost 0 bases, and 10 bases had no gene match. CDR3 length equals 17 residues. The germline gives CDR1 WNHNN, CDR2 SYGVQD (reference sequence). The CDR3 nucleotides read TGCGCCAGCAGTGAGTCTGCGGGACTAGGATCAGGAGAGACCCAGTACTTC. This sequence encodes CASSESAGLGSGETQYF.

The chain links TRBV28 to TRBJ2-7, with D tentatively TRBD2 (7 bases). With 5 bases removed from V and 5 bases from J, the gap between germline ends came to 16 bases. The CDR3 contains 14 residues. Germline V gene sequence: CDR1 MDHEN, CDR2 SYDVKM. In nucleotides, the CDR3 is TGTGCCAGCAGTAGGGGGGGTTTTGGGGACGAGCAGTACTTC. As protein: CASSRGGFGDEQYF.

The genes are TRBV21-1 and TRBJ1-1; TRBD1, the D gene given by the table, was not confirmed from the DNA. TRBV21-1 is listed as a pseudogene. This CDR3 is built from 16 residues. CDR3 bases: TGTGCCAGCAGCAAATGGCTGGACAGGGGTCGCACTGAAGCTTTCTTT. Translation gives CASSKWLDRGRTEAFF.

Only a few counts were recorded for this clone. The V call is TRBV3-1 (or the pseudogene TRBV3-2), the J call TRBJ1-1; D unclear. V lost 3 bases to trimming and J lost 1 base, with 12 bases between them. The CDR3 extends over 15 amino acids. Germline lookup yields CDR1 LGHDT and CDR2 YNNKEL (reference sequence). The CDR3 spells CASSHMDSGNTEAFF. The CDR3 DNA reads TGTGCCAGCAGCCATATGGACTCAGGGAACACTGAAGCTTTCTTT.

This clone was recorded only once. The V and J genes are TRBV10-2 and TRBJ1-1; TRBD1 aligns across 10 bases. Germline trimming cut 5 bases from V and 5 bases from J; bases unmatched to any gene: 5. CDR1 and CDR2 from the germline V gene are WSHSY and SAAADI. CDR3 size: 14 residues. The CDR3, as DNA: TGCGCCAGCAGTTGGGACAGGGGAGGGACTGAAGCTTTCTTT. Protein: CASSWDRGGTEAFF.

V is TRBV6-2 or TRBV6-3 and J is TRBJ2-2; D gene unclear. The CDR3 length is 12 residues. CDR1 and CDR2 (germline): MNHEY, SVGEGT. V lost 4 bases and J 7 bases, leaving 7 bases between the germline ends. The CDR3 reads CASSFRGGELFF. The CDR3 DNA sequence: TGTGCCAGCAGTTTCCGAGGCGGGGAGCTGTTTTTT.

This clone was seen a few times. This chain links TRBV5-4 with TRBJ1-1; possibly TRBD1 for D (6 bases). This CDR3 contains 12 residues. Germline V gives CDR1 SGHNT, CDR2 YYREEE (reference sequence). V lost 4 bases to trimming and J lost 6 bases, with 10 bases between them. The CDR3 here is CASSTGTPEAFF. The CDR3 nucleotides read TGTGCCAGCAGCACCGGGACACCTGAAGCTTTCTTT. Complete variable domain (other parts from reference TRBV5-4 and TRBJ1-1): ETGVTQSPTHLIKTRGQQVTLRCSSQSGHNTVSWYQQALGQGPQFIFQYYREEENGRGNFPPRFSGLQFPNYSSELNVNALELDDSALYLCASSTGTPEAFFGQGTRLTVV.

The J gene is TRBJ1-2, the V gene TRBV27, with TRBD1 matching 7 bases. Trimming took 6 bases from V and 3 from J; bases not matched to a gene: 4. From germline, CDR1 is MNHEY and CDR2 SMNVEV (reference sequence). The CDR3 has 13 amino acids. CDR3 in DNA: TGTGCCAGCAGCCAGGGGGGGGACTATGGCTACACCTTC. Amino acid sequence: CASSQGGDYGYTF.

CDR3 residues: CAWTRVSNTGELFF. Here the CDR3 DNA reads TGTGCCTGGACCAGGGTGTCAAACACCGGGGAGCTGTTTTTT. The chain employs TRBV30 and TRBJ2-2, with D perhaps TRBD1 (5 bases). V lost 4 bases and J 2 bases, leaving 11 bases between the germline ends. The CDR3 loop spans 14 amino acids. In germline, CDR1 is GTSNPN, CDR2 SVGIG (reference sequence).

This clone was recorded only once. The rearrangement joins TRBV2 to TRBJ1-2, with TRBD1 matching over 10 bases. Per the germline V gene, CDR1 is SNHLY and CDR2 is FYNNEI. The V segment lost 7 bases and the J segment 9 bases; nucleotides outside the gene matches: 11. This CDR3 spans 14 amino acids. The DNA of the CDR3 is TGTGCCAGCAACGACAGGGGGCGATTTCCGAGCTACACCTTC. Translation gives CASNDRGRFPSYTF.

This chain's CDR3 is CASSFGQGNGYTF. The CDR3 nucleotides are TGTGCCAGCAGCTTCGGACAGGGCAATGGCTACACCTTC. The V and J genes are TRBV13 and TRBJ1-2, with 8 bases lining up with TRBD1. V lost 3 bases to trimming and J lost 6 bases; unmatched junction nucleotides: 3. From germline, CDR1 is PRHDT and CDR2 FYEKMQ (reference sequence). The CDR3 has 13 residues.

This clone has a single count. The chain has TRBV27 and TRBJ2-1, with D perhaps being TRBD1 or TRBD2 (6 bases each). The CDR3 has 16 amino acids. Per the germline V gene, CDR1 is MNHEY and CDR2 is SMNVEV (reference sequence). V was cut by 6 bases and J by 3 bases, with 18 bases left in between. CDR3 DNA: TGTGCCAGCAGATCCCTGCGGGACACCAACTACAATGAGCAGTTCTTC. The encoded protein is CASRSLRDTNYNEQFF.

This clone was seen just once. This chain joins TRBV3-1 (or the pseudogene TRBV3-2) and TRBJ1-3; D gene ambiguous. Trimming removed 4 bases from V and 1 base from J, with 11 bases in between. The CDR3 length is 15 residues. The germline gives CDR1 LGHDT, CDR2 YNNKEL (reference sequence). CDR3 loop: CASSPSPVSGNTIYF. The CDR3 nucleotides are TGTGCCAGCAGCCCCTCCCCAGTTTCTGGAAACACCATATATTTT.

The DNA for the CDR3 is TGTGCCGGGAAGGCGGTGAACTCTGGAAACACCATATATTTT. Its protein product is CAGKAVNSGNTIYF. This chain connects TRBV30 to TRBJ1-3, with D uncertain. Trimming took 8 bases from V and 0 from J, leaving 14 bases between them. The CDR3 spans 14 residues. Germline lookup yields CDR1 GTSNPN and CDR2 SVGIG (reference sequence).